This record concerns one T cell receptor beta chain sequence. Its antigen is undetermined. There was one heparinised blood draw per donor, averaging approximately 120 mL. This specimen belongs to a study of beta chain features in type 1 diabetes. Overall study: Patients were similar to healthy donors in age and gender (as well as in cell yields).

General study points: In type 1 diabetes patients, VDJ junctions had fewer insertions; deletions at these junctions were more frequent.

Isolated RNA was reverse transcribed in full, so expressed TCRB transcripts were sequenced. Sequencing was performed with immunoSEQ multiplex PCR; in TCRdb, only in-frame clones are kept and a portion is missing. The sample yields around 280,000 clones, 8% seen once. The CDR3 has 15 residues. Trimming cost V 5 bases and J 7 bases, with 18 bases left between them. Per the germline V gene, CDR1 is LGHNA and CDR2 is YNFKEQ. Material for sequencing was central memory CD4+ T cells from blood. The rearrangement links TRBV4-2 to TRBJ2-1, with D perhaps TRBD2 (5 bases). This TCR was recovered from a woman between 18 and 29 years old in good health. CDR3 residues: CASSLDAQRGNEQFF. CDR3 sequence (DNA): TGTGCCAGCAGCTTAGATGCACAGCGCGGGAATGAGCAGTTCTTC.